This entry features one T cell receptor beta chain sequence. Its antigen is unknown. The treatment was: about 20 received Ad26.COV2.S at low or high dose, single or two shots; 5 received placebo; per-sample allocation not given. Day 63 after the first vaccine or placebo injection was the time point for sampling. Data came from immunoSEQ multiplex PCR; TCRdb stores just in-frame clones and leaves some out. The sample lists 300,000 to 350,000 clones; over 80% were seen once. V was shortened by 5 bases and J by 4 bases, with 14 bases between the two germline ends. The CDR3 runs 14 residues. From germline, CDR1 is SEHNR and CDR2 FQNEAQ (reference sequence). These data originate in a study of Ad26.COV2.S vaccination and SARS-CoV-2 variants. Across the study: Vaccine-arm donor from the placebo-controlled COV1001 Ad26.COV2.S trial. Once, or twice with 56 days between doses, Ad26.COV2.S was given intramuscularly.

Study-level results: Analytic work on TCR breadth and depth might have understated the full extent of total T cell responses.

The material sequenced was peripheral blood, taken in a trial of Ad26.COV2.S vaccine versus placebo. The V gene is TRBV7-9, the J gene TRBJ1-2; D remains unclear. The clonotype was recovered from a person between 18 and 60 years old who received the Ad26.COV2.S COVID-19 vaccine or a placebo. The CDR3, as DNA: TGTGCCAGCAGCCTAACCCAGACAAGCTATGGCTACACCTTC. Its protein is CASSLTQTSYGYTF.